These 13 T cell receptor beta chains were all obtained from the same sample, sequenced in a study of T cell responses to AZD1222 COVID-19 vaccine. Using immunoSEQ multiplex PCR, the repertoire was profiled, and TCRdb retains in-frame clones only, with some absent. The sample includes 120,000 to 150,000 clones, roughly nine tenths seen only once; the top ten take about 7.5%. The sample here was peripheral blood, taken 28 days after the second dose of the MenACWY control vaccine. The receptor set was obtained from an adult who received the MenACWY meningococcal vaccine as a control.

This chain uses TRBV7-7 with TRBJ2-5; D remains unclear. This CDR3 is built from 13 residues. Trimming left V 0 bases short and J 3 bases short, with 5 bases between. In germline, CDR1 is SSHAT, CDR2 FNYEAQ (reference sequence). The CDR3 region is CASSLAQEETQYF. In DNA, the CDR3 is TGTGCCAGCAGCTTAGCTCAGGAAGAGACCCAGTACTTC.

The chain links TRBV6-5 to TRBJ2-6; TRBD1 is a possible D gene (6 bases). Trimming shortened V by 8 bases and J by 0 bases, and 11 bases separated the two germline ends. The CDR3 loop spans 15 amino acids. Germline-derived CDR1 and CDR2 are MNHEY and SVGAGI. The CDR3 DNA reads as TGTGCCAGCTTGAACAGGGACTCTGGGGCCAACGTCCTGACTTTC. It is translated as CASLNRDSGANVLTF.

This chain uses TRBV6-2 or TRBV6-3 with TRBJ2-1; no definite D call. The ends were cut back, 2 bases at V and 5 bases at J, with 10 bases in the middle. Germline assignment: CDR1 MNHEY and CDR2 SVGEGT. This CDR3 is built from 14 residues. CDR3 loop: CASSYSAVHNEQFF. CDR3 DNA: TGTGCCAGCAGTTACAGTGCCGTCCACAATGAGCAGTTCTTC.

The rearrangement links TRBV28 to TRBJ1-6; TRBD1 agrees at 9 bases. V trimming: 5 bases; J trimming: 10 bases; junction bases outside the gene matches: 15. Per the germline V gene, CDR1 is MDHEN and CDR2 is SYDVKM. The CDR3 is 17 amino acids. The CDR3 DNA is TGTGCCAGCAGTCCGGAACTGACCGGGACAGGGTACTCACCCCTCCACTTT. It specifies CASSPELTGTGYSPLHF.

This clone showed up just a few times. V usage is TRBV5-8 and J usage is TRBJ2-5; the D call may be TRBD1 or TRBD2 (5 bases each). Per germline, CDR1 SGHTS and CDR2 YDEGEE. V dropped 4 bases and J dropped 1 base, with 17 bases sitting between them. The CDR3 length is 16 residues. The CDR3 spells CASSMGRRAGQETQYF. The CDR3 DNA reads TGTGCCAGCAGCATGGGACGGCGGGCGGGCCAAGAGACCCAGTACTTC.

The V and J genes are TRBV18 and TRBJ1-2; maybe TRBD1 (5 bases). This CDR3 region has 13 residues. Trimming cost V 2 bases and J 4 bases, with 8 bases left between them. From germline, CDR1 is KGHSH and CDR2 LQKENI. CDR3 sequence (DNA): TGTGCCAGCTCACCAGGGGACGGCTATGGCTACACCTTC. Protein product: CASSPGDGYGYTF.

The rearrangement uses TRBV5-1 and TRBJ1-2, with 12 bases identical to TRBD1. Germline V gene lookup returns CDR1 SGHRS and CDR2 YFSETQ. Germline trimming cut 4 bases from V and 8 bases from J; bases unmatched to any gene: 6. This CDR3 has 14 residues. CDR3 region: CASSLGQGASGYTF. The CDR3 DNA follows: TGCGCCAGCAGCCTGGGACAGGGGGCTTCCGGCTACACCTTC.

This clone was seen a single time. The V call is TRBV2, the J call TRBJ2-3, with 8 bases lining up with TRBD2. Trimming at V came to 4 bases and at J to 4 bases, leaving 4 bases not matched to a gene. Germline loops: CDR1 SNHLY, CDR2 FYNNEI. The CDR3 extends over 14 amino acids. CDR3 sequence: CASSGQTSADTQYF. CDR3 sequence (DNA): TGTGCCAGCAGTGGGCAGACTAGCGCAGATACGCAGTATTTT.

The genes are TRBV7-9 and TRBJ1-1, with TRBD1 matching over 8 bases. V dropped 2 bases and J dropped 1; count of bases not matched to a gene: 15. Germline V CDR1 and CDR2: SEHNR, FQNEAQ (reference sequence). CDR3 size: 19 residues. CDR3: CASSLPQGRAGGRNTEAFF. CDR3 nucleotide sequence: TGTGCCAGCAGCTTACCACAAGGAAGGGCAGGGGGCAGGAACACTGAAGCTTTCTTT.

This chain's CDR3 is CATSDAVGASGVGEQFF. CDR3 coding DNA: TGTGCCACCAGTGATGCCGTGGGGGCTAGCGGGGTTGGTGAGCAGTTCTTC. The V and J genes are TRBV24-1 and TRBJ2-1; 9 nucleotides agree with TRBD2. Germline V lookup: CDR1 KGHDR, CDR2 SFDVKD. The CDR3 extends over 17 amino acids. Germline trimming cut 3 bases from V and 9 bases from J; bases unmatched to any gene: 14.

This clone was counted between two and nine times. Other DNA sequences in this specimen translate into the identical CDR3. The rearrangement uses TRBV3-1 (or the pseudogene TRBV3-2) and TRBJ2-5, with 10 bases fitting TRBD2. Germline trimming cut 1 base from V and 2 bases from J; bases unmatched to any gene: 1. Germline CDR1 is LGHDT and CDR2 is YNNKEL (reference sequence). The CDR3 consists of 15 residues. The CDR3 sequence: CASSQGTSGQETQYF. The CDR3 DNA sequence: TGTGCCAGCAGCCAAGGGACTAGCGGACAAGAGACCCAGTACTTC.

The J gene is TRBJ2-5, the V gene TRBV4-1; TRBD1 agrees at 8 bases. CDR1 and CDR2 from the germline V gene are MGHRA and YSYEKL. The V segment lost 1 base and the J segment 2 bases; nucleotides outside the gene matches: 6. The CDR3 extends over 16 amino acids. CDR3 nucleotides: TGCGCCAGCAGCCAAGGGACTGGACAGGGACAAGAGACCCAGTACTTC. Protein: CASSQGTGQGQETQYF.

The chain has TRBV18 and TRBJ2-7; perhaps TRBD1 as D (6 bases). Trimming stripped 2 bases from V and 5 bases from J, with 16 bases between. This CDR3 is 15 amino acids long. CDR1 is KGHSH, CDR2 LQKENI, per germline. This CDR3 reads CASSPGTGFGHEQYF. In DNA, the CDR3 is TGTGCCAGCTCACCAGGCACAGGGTTTGGGCACGAGCAGTACTTC.